This T cell receptor beta chain was sequenced in a study of long-term antiretroviral therapy in people with HIV. In germline, CDR1 is LNHDA, CDR2 SQIVND (reference sequence). Trimming took off 4 bases at V and 5 bases at J, with 3 bases between the two ends. The CDR3 loop spans 11 amino acids. This clone was picked up a small number of times. The antigen remains unidentified. Each specimen consisted of roughly 1-10 million cryopreserved PBMC prior to extraction of DNA. immunoSEQ v3.0 was run at survey level. TCRdb's table, derived via immunoSEQ multiplex PCR, lists solely in-frame clones and lacks some. The table shows under 30,000 clones, with 81% occurring only once. Broader study findings: Clones showing expansion before ART dominated the repertoire at all time points. Post-treatment diversity went higher with ART but stayed below transplant donor controls.

The clonotype originates from a man aged 30 to 45 with HIV. This specimen consisted of unsorted PBMCs, obtained 4.4 years after starting antiretroviral therapy. This chain joins TRBV19 and TRBJ2-1; no definite D call. This CDR3 is CASSKHNEQFF. As DNA, the CDR3 is TGTGCCAGTAGTAAGCACAATGAGCAGTTCTTC.